The 27 T cell receptor beta chains in this list originate from one sample, sequenced in a study of early T cells in non-severe SARS-CoV-2 infection. TCRdb fed the 5' RACE reads into MiXCR, producing one record per CDR3 protein. This table holds around 63,000 distinct CDR3 sequences, about a tenth found once. Sequences were derived from whole blood, sampled at baseline. These receptors all stem from an adult who was a healthcare worker with PCR-confirmed SARS-CoV-2 infection or an uninfected control (not recorded which).

The chain uses TRBV9 and TRBJ2-2; D is possibly TRBD2 (8 bases). Deletions cut 3 bases from V and 5 bases from J, with 20 bases between. Germline assignment: CDR1 SGDLS and CDR2 YYNGEE. This CDR3 contains 17 residues. The CDR3 sequence: CASSASGGGAGTGELFF. In DNA, the CDR3 is TGTGCCAGCAGCGCGTCGGGAGGGGGCGCCGGAACCGGGGAGCTGTTTTTT.

This clonotype was picked up a small number of times. The rearrangement uses TRBV27 and TRBJ2-7, with D perhaps TRBD2 (5 bases). The CDR3 runs to 14 residues. Trimming took off 2 bases at V and 6 bases at J, with 14 bases between the two ends. Germline V gene lookup returns CDR1 MNHEY and CDR2 SMNVEV (reference sequence). CDR3 protein: CASSLGAGSVEQYF. Here the CDR3 DNA reads TGTGCCAGCAGTTTAGGCGCGGGTTCCGTCGAGCAGTACTTC.

This clonotype has just a few counts. The chain joins TRBV12-3 or TRBV12-4 to TRBJ2-6; no reliable D call. This CDR3 has 15 residues. Deletions cut 3 bases from V and 2 bases from J, with 8 bases between. The CDR3 DNA sequence: TGTGCCAGCAGTTTGGGCCAACCTGGGGCCAACGTCCTGACTTTC. Protein sequence: CASSLGQPGANVLTF.

This clonotype ranks as medium-sized. V gene TRBV7-9 combines with J gene TRBJ1-1, with D possibly matching TRBD1 (5 bases). The CDR3 is 14 amino acids. Germline V gene lookup returns CDR1 SEHNR and CDR2 FQNEAQ (reference sequence). Deletions cut 5 bases from V and 1 base from J, with 11 bases between. CDR3 in amino acids: CASSRGTQNTEAFF. The CDR3 nucleotides read TGTGCCAGCAGCCGAGGGACTCAGAACACTGAAGCTTTCTTT.

This clonotype was detected many times. This sequence joins TRBV11-2 and TRBJ2-3; tentative D call: TRBD2 (5 bases). Germline V gives CDR1 SGHAT, CDR2 FQNNGV. This CDR3 region has 14 residues. V was cut by 3 bases and J by 3 bases, with 10 bases left in between. CDR3 DNA sequence: TGTGCCAGCAGCTTTGTCGGGGATACAGATACGCAGTATTTT. Translated, it gives CASSFVGDTDTQYF.

This clonotype came up a few times. This chain joins TRBV20-1 and TRBJ2-7; D is ambiguous. From germline, CDR1 is DFQATT and CDR2 SNEGSKA (reference sequence). The CDR3 length is 14 residues. Trimming stripped 0 bases from V and 6 bases from J, with 15 bases between. The CDR3 DNA sequence: TGCAGTGCTAGAGATAGGGTCTCGGTTGGCGAGCAGTACTTC. Translated: CSARDRVSVGEQYF.

This chain connects TRBV2 to TRBJ2-2, with D possibly called TRBD1 or TRBD2 (5 bases each). The CDR3 length is 14 residues. Trimming took 6 bases from V and 6 from J, leaving 14 bases between them. CDR1 and CDR2 (germline): SNHLY, FYNNEI. The CDR3 loop reads CASRVGRTAGELFF. The CDR3 nucleotides are TGTGCCAGCAGGGTGGGGCGGACTGCCGGGGAGCTGTTTTTT.

The gene calls are TRBV4-2 and TRBJ2-5, with 8 bases lining up with TRBD2. The CDR3 is made up of 17 amino acids. The ends lost 3 bases at V and 4 bases at J; junction bases unmatched: 13. From germline, CDR1 is LGHNA and CDR2 YNFKEQ. The CDR3 region has the DNA TGTGCCAGCAGCCACCCTTCAGCGGGAGACCACATAGAGACCCAGTACTTC. Its protein is CASSHPSAGDHIETQYF.

This clonotype was observed a handful of times. The chain is built from TRBV6-5 and TRBJ1-3, with D tentatively TRBD1 (5 bases). Per germline, CDR1 MNHEY and CDR2 SVGAGI. The CDR3 loop spans 13 amino acids. With 5 bases removed from V and 3 bases from J, the gap between germline ends came to 8 bases. The CDR3 sequence: CASSGGLGNTIYF. The CDR3 coding sequence is TGTGCCAGCAGTGGGGGTCTTGGAAACACCATATATTTT.

This clonotype was counted many times. The chain employs TRBV6-2 or TRBV6-3 and TRBJ2-7; the D is unclear. The CDR3 sequence is 11 residues long. The V and J ends lost 2 bases and 3 bases respectively, with 2 bases between them. Germline V lookup: CDR1 MNHEY, CDR2 SVGEGT. CDR3 in amino acids: CASSYDYEQYF. The CDR3 region has the DNA TGTGCCAGCAGTTACGACTACGAGCAGTACTTC.

V and J are TRBV7-3 and TRBJ2-7, with 8 bases aligning to TRBD1. V trimming: 1 base; J trimming: 3 bases; junction bases outside the gene matches: 5. There are 15 residues in the CDR3. Germline CDR1 is SGHTA and CDR2 is FQGTGA. CDR3 residues: CASSLSGDRNYEQYF. Written as DNA, the CDR3 is TGTGCCAGCAGCTTAAGCGGGGACAGGAACTACGAGCAGTACTTC.

The J gene is TRBJ1-3, the V gene TRBV9; D is unclear. The germline V gene encodes CDR1 SGDLS and CDR2 YYNGEE. The CDR3 loop spans 15 amino acids. V was trimmed by 4 bases and J by 0 bases, leaving 11 bases between them. As DNA, the CDR3 is TGTGCCAGCAGCCGAGATCACAGCTCTGGAAACACCATATATTTT. As protein: CASSRDHSSGNTIYF. Full variable domain (missing parts from reference TRBV9 and TRBJ1-3): DSGVTQTPKHLITATGQRVTLRCSPRSGDLSVYWYQQSLDQGLQFLIQYYNGEERAKGNILERFSAQQFPDLHSELNLSSLELGDSALYFCASSRDHSSGNTIYFGEGSWLTVV.

Comments on this clonotype: One base away lies a much larger clone, so this may be a sequencing read error. This sequence joins TRBV12-3 or TRBV12-4 and TRBJ1-6; 11 bases agree with TRBD1. This CDR3 region has 13 residues. CDR3 in amino acids: CVSTGTGGSPLHF. Here the CDR3 DNA reads TGTGTCAGCACGGGGACAGGGGGTTCACCCCTCCACTTT.

The chain links TRBV15 to TRBJ2-3, with 7 nucleotides matching TRBD2. Unmatched junction bases numbered 7, after V lost 1 base and J lost 9 bases. The CDR3 covers 14 residues. Germline CDR1 is LNHNV and CDR2 is YYDKDF (reference sequence). The CDR3 nucleotides are TGTGCCACCAGCAGAGCGGGACTACCGGTAACGCAGTATTTT. It is translated as CATSRAGLPVTQYF. Using reference TRBV15 and TRBJ2-3 for the parts outside the CDR3, the full variable domain is DAMVIQNPRYQVTQFGKPVTLSCSQTLNHNVMYWYQQKSSQAPKLLFHYYDKDFNNEADTPDNFQSRRPNTSFCFLDIRSPGLGDTAMYLCATSRAGLPVTQYFGPGTRLTVL.

The chain uses TRBV10-2 and TRBJ1-5; TRBD1 might be the D (6 bases). In germline, CDR1 is WSHSY, CDR2 SAAADI. The CDR3 loop spans 13 amino acids. Trimming shortened V by 3 bases and J by 6 bases, and 9 bases separated the two germline ends. Here the CDR3 DNA reads TGCGCCAGCAGTGAACAGGGAAGTCAGCCCCAGCATTTT. Protein sequence: CASSEQGSQPQHF.

This clonotype was seen ten or more times. The chain carries TRBV29-1 and TRBJ2-3; D ambiguous. The CDR3 extends over 12 amino acids. Germline CDR1 is SQVTM and CDR2 is ANQGSEA. The V end was cut by 3 bases, the J end by 4 bases, with 8 bases between. CDR3 sequence: CSVEVAADTQYF. The DNA for the CDR3 is TGCAGCGTTGAGGTGGCGGCAGATACGCAGTATTTT.

The genes are TRBV7-2 and TRBJ2-5; D is perhaps TRBD1 or TRBD2 (5 bases each). This CDR3 is built from 15 residues. The V gene's germline CDR1 is SGHTA and CDR2 FQGNSA. V was trimmed by 5 bases and J by 4 bases, leaving 17 bases between them. The CDR3 region has the DNA TGTGCCAGCAGCCCCCAAGAGGGGTGGGCAGAGACCCAGTACTTC. As protein: CASSPQEGWAETQYF.

The chain couples TRBV7-3 to TRBJ2-2, with D hard to call. Trimming left V 0 bases short and J 6 bases short, with 5 bases between. Germline values: CDR1 SGHTA, CDR2 FQGTGA. The CDR3 has 13 residues. The CDR3 DNA reads as TGTGCCAGCAGCTTAACGTATCCCGGGGAGCTGTTTTTT. Its protein is CASSLTYPGELFF.

This clonotype was counted a few times. This chain uses TRBV2 with TRBJ2-4; no clear D. The germline V gene has CDR1 SNHLY and CDR2 FYNNEI. The CDR3 consists of 12 residues. V lost 3 bases and J lost 7, with 7 bases in between. CDR3 sequence: CASSESSNIQYF. CDR3 sequence (DNA): TGTGCCAGCAGTGAGAGCTCCAACATTCAGTACTTC.

This clonotype has just a few counts. This chain links TRBV28 with TRBJ2-3; 13 positions agree with TRBD2. With 3 bases clipped from V and 3 bases from J, the junction kept 9 bases outside the gene matches. CDR1 is MDHEN, CDR2 SYDVKM, per germline. The CDR3 is made up of 18 amino acids. DNA of the CDR3: TGTGCCAGCAGTTTTGATAGGACTAGCGGGGGTCAGACAGATACGCAGTATTTT. This encodes CASSFDRTSGGQTDTQYF.

In its sample, this clonotype was seen many times. The V gene is TRBV5-1, the J gene TRBJ2-5; TRBD1 agrees at 7 bases. The CDR3 has 14 residues. Germline V gives CDR1 SGHRS, CDR2 YFSETQ. V lost 3 bases and J lost 0; bases outside the gene matches: 2. The CDR3 nucleotides are TGCGCCAGCAGCTGGGGACAGTACCAAGAGACCCAGTACTTC. Translated, it gives CASSWGQYQETQYF. The full variable domain, completed using reference TRBV5-1 and TRBJ2-5, is KAGVTQTPRYLIKTRGQQVTLSCSPISGHRSVSWYQQTPGQGLQFLFEYFSETQRNKGNFPGRFSGRQFSNSRSEMNVSTLELGDSALYLCASSWGQYQETQYFGPGTRLLVL.

In this sample, this clonotype turned up a few times. This sequence joins TRBV10-3 and TRBJ1-1; no firm D call. Trimming removed 10 bases at V and 3 bases at J, with 18 bases between. The germline CDR1 and CDR2 sequences are ENHRY and SYGVKD. This CDR3 has 14 amino acids. As DNA, the CDR3 is TGTGCCACCATCCTTAGTGAAAGGGACACTGAAGCTTTCTTT. Its translation: CATILSERDTEAFF.

This clonotype was seen many times. V gene TRBV4-1 combines with J gene TRBJ2-2; 9 bases are shared with TRBD1. The CDR3 extends over 15 amino acids. J lost 1 base, V lost 4 bases, and 1 base had no gene match. Germline CDR1 reads MGHRA; CDR2 reads YSYEKL. The CDR3 sequence is CASSRGQGNTGELFF. The DNA of the CDR3 is TGCGCCAGCAGCCGGGGACAGGGGAACACCGGGGAGCTGTTTTTT.

This clonotype was recorded a few times. The V and J genes are TRBV7-8 and TRBJ2-5; 10 nucleotides match TRBD2. Trimming took 3 bases from V and 0 from J; bases not matched to a gene: 13. Germline CDR1 SGHVS, CDR2 FQNEAQ. The CDR3 has 19 residues. The CDR3 bases are TGTGCCAGCAGCTTGAGGGGGGGTAGCGGGAGGTCGTACCAAGAGACCCAGTACTTC. Amino acids: CASSLRGGSGRSYQETQYF.

This clonotype was found a few times. The chain is built from TRBV28 and TRBJ1-4, with TRBD1 matching over 7 bases. Germline loops: CDR1 MDHEN, CDR2 SYDVKM. This CDR3 region has 14 residues. Trimming took 8 bases from V and 8 from J; bases not matched to a gene: 11. The CDR3 sequence: CASLNSGQDEKLFF. The CDR3 DNA reads as TGTGCCAGCCTAAACTCAGGACAGGACGAAAAACTGTTTTTT.

V is TRBV6-2 or TRBV6-3 and J is TRBJ2-1; 10 bases agree with TRBD2. The V gene end was trimmed by 0 bases and the J gene end by 5 bases; junction bases not matched to a gene: 4. CDR3 length: 16 residues. CDR1 and CDR2 (germline): MNHEY, SVGEGT. The CDR3 spells CASSYSPSGSDNEQFF. The CDR3, as DNA: TGTGCCAGCAGTTACTCCCCTAGCGGGAGCGACAATGAGCAGTTCTTC.

CDR3 amino acids: CSAQDIGQGAATEAFF. CDR3 bases: TGCAGTGCCCAGGACATTGGACAGGGGGCAGCCACTGAAGCTTTCTTT. The chain links TRBV20-1 to TRBJ1-1; 11 bases are a match to TRBD1. Germline V gene lookup returns CDR1 DFQATT and CDR2 SNEGSKA (reference sequence). V was pared by 6 bases and J by 4 bases, with 13 bases of the junction left unmatched. This CDR3 comprises 16 residues.